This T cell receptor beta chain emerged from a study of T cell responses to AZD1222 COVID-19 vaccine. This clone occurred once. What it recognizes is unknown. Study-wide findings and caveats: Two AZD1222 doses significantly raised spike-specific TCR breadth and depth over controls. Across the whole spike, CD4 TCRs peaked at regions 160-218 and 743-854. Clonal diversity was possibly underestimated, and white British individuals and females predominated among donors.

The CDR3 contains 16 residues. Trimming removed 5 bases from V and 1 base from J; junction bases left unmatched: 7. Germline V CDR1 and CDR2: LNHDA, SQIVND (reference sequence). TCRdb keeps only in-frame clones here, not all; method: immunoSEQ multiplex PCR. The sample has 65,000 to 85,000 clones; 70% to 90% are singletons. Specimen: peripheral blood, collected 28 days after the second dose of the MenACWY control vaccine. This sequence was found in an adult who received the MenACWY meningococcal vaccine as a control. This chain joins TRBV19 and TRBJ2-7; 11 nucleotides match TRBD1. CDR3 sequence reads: CASSPTDRGLSYEQYF. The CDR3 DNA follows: TGTGCCAGTAGTCCCACGGACAGGGGGCTGTCCTACGAGCAGTACTTC. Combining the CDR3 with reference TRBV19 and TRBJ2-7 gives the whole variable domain DGGITQSPKYLFRKEGQNVTLSCEQNLNHDAMYWYRQDPGQGLRLIYYSQIVNDFQKGDIAEGYSVSREKKESFPLTVTSAQKNPTAFYLCASSPTDRGLSYEQYFGPGTRLTVT.